A single sample gave rise to the 17 T cell receptor beta chains below, sequenced in a study of CD8 T cells in ankylosing spondylitis. TCRdb re-called the 5' RACE reads through MiXCR, storing one row per CDR3 protein. Of about 250,000 distinct CDR3 sequences detected, approximately 8.4% appear once; the ten largest clones hold about 5%. Sequences were obtained from blood, either unsorted or a sorted T cell fraction (not recorded which). The receptors come from a female donor with ankylosing spondylitis or in good health (not recorded which).

Ten or more counts support this clonotype. This chain connects TRBV3-1 to TRBJ2-2; D gene ambiguous. Trimming took off 0 bases at V and 4 bases at J, with 6 bases between the two ends. The CDR3 contains 14 residues. CDR1 and CDR2 from the germline V gene are LGHDT and YNNKEL (reference sequence). The CDR3 spells CASSQELTTGELFF. The CDR3 DNA reads as TGTGCCAGCAGCCAAGAGTTGACCACCGGGGAGCTGTTTTTT.

The rearrangement joins TRBV20-1 to TRBJ2-1, with D possibly being TRBD2 (7 bases). This CDR3 is 14 amino acids long. V gave up 5 bases and J gave up 7 bases, with 18 bases separating them. Germline V gene data show CDR1 as DFQATT and CDR2 as SNEGSKA (reference sequence). The CDR3 loop reads CSAGGGGGRNEQFF. The CDR3 DNA is TGCAGTGCTGGGGGAGGGGGGGGGCGGAATGAGCAGTTCTTC.

This clonotype has ten or more counts. The genes are TRBV28 and TRBJ1-2; the match to TRBD1 covers 10 bases. The CDR3 contains 14 residues. The germline V gene has CDR1 MDHEN and CDR2 SYDVKM. V shed 3 bases and J 8 bases; nucleotides not matched to a gene: 6. CDR3 in DNA: TGTGCCAGCAGTTTGAGGACAGGGGGTTCAGGCTACACCTTC. Translation gives CASSLRTGGSGYTF.

This clonotype was detected many times. V gene TRBV5-6 combines with J gene TRBJ2-7, with D possibly being TRBD2 (6 bases). This CDR3 has 16 amino acids. Germline lookup yields CDR1 SGHDT and CDR2 YYEEEE. Deletions cut 3 bases from V and 3 bases from J, with 19 bases between. The CDR3 DNA is TGTGCCAGCAGCTGGGGGAGGCGGAAGGCTAACTACGAGCAGTACTTC. Its protein product is CASSWGRRKANYEQYF.

This clonotype was found many times. The chain joins TRBV7-2 to TRBJ1-2; possible D gene TRBD1, 5 bases. Deletions cut 3 bases from V and 9 bases from J, with 17 bases between. The CDR3 has 14 residues. Germline CDR1 reads SGHTA; CDR2 reads FQGNSA. The CDR3 DNA reads as TGTGCCAGCAGCTTCCGGGACGGCCTGCGAAGCTACACCTTC. Its protein is CASSFRDGLRSYTF.

This clonotype occurred many times. V gene TRBV29-1 combines with J gene TRBJ2-3; D is unclear. Per the germline V gene, CDR1 is SQVTM and CDR2 is ANQGSEA. This CDR3 is 12 amino acids long. With 2 bases removed from V and 14 bases from J, the gap between germline ends came to 17 bases. CDR3 loop: CSVESDTRLRYF. The DNA for the CDR3 is TGCAGCGTTGAAAGTGACACTCGCCTTCGGTATTTT.

In its sample, this clonotype was seen many times. This chain uses TRBV20-1 with TRBJ1-4; the match to TRBD1 covers 7 bases. The CDR3 contains 13 residues. J gave up 7 bases and V 5 bases, and 7 bases lay outside the gene matches. Per the germline V gene, CDR1 is DFQATT and CDR2 is SNEGSKA (reference sequence). CDR3 in amino acids: CSAHTGVSEKLFF. In DNA form, the CDR3 reads TGCAGTGCTCACACAGGGGTGAGTGAAAAACTGTTTTTT.

This clonotype was picked up many times. The rearrangement joins TRBV29-1 to TRBJ2-4; D may match TRBD1 or TRBD2 (5 bases each). Per germline, CDR1 SQVTM and CDR2 ANQGSEA. Trimming took off 4 bases at V and 7 bases at J, with 14 bases between the two ends. This CDR3 has 13 residues. In DNA, the CDR3 is TGCAGCGTTGTGTCGGGGCCGGGGAACATTCAGTACTTC. Translated, it gives CSVVSGPGNIQYF.

This clonotype was recorded a few times. The CDR3 coding sequence is TGTGCCAGCAGCTTAGGGGGACAGATGAAAGAGACCCAGTACTTC. This codes for CASSLGGQMKETQYF. The J gene is TRBJ2-5, the V gene TRBV7-8, with TRBD1 matching over 7 bases. Trimming took 1 base from V and 3 from J; bases not matched to a gene: 5. This CDR3 has 15 amino acids. Germline CDR1 and CDR2: SGHVS and FQNEAQ.

Worth noting for this clonotype: A read error may explain this, as a much larger clone is one base away. The chain joins TRBV7-6 to TRBJ2-1; tentatively, D is TRBD1 or TRBD2 (5 bases each). CDR1 and CDR2 (germline): SGHVS, FNYEAQ. The CDR3 length is 16 residues. The V end was cut by 2 bases, the J end by 0 bases, with 11 bases between. The CDR3 loop is CASSLWGRSSYNEQFF. In DNA, the CDR3 is TGTGCCAGCAGCTTATGGGGACGAAGCTCCTACAATGAGCAGTTCTTC.

This clonotype has ten or more counts. The chain is built from TRBV4-3 and TRBJ1-1; TRBD1 matches at 7 bases. V shed 2 bases and J 7 bases; nucleotides not matched to a gene: 4. The germline V gene encodes CDR1 LGHNA and CDR2 YSLEER. The CDR3 totals 13 residues. CDR3 sequence reads: CASSQQRQGEAFF. CDR3 nucleotide sequence: TGCGCCAGCAGCCAACAAAGACAGGGTGAAGCTTTCTTT.

The gene calls are TRBV7-9 and TRBJ1-1, with D possibly TRBD1 on 5 matching bases. Germline CDR1 and CDR2: SEHNR and FQNEAQ (reference sequence). V gave up 7 bases and J gave up 10 bases, with 19 bases separating them. This CDR3 has 13 amino acids. The CDR3 sequence: CASTSGTGRRAFF. CDR3 nucleotide sequence: TGTGCCAGCACCTCAGGTACAGGCCGGCGAGCTTTCTTT.

This clonotype was detected a few times. V usage is TRBV29-1 and J usage is TRBJ2-1; weak D call: TRBD2 (6 bases). Trimming cost V 6 bases and J 8 bases, with 23 bases left between them. The CDR3 spans 15 residues. Germline CDR1 is SQVTM and CDR2 is ANQGSEA. The CDR3 nucleotides read TGCAGCGTCCGTCACCTGACTAGGAGTGGAGATGAGCAGTTCTTC. This gives the protein CSVRHLTRSGDEQFF.

This clonotype was observed many times. The V call is TRBV4-3, the J call TRBJ2-1; 16 bases are shared with TRBD2. Per germline, CDR1 LGHNA and CDR2 YSLEER. This CDR3 is 15 amino acids long. The V segment lost 4 bases and the J segment 9 bases; nucleotides outside the gene matches: 3. CDR3 sequence (DNA): TGCGCCAGCAGCCGAGGGACTAGCGGGGGGGGTGAGCAGTTCTTC. Protein product: CASSRGTSGGGEQFF.

V usage is TRBV7-2 and J usage is TRBJ2-7; 11 bases match TRBD2. J gave up 4 bases and V 2 bases, and 4 bases lay outside the gene matches. The germline V gene has CDR1 SGHTA and CDR2 FQGNSA. CDR3 length: 15 amino acids. CDR3 amino acids: CASSLKLAGVYEQYF. CDR3 coding DNA: TGTGCCAGCAGCTTAAAACTAGCGGGAGTTTACGAGCAGTACTTC. The variable domain in full, with the rest retrieved from reference TRBV7-2 and TRBJ2-7, is GAGVSQSPSNKVTEKGKDVELRCDPISGHTALYWYRQSLGQGLEFLIYFQGNSAPDKSGLPSDRFSAERTGGSVSTLTIQRTQQEDSAVYLCASSLKLAGVYEQYFGPGTRLTVT.

For this clonotype: An end of the junction differs from the germline gene, which may be a read error. The chain couples TRBV11-2 to TRBJ1-1; 9 bases match TRBD1. The germline CDR1 and CDR2 sequences are SGHAT and FQNNGV. The CDR3 runs 12 residues. The CDR3 region is CVSSLGQGEAFF. Here the CDR3 DNA reads TGTGTCAGCAGCTTAGGACAGGGGGAAGCTTTCTTT.

The chain joins TRBV20-1 to TRBJ1-3, with a possible D match to TRBD1 (5 bases). The CDR3 totals 15 residues. Trimming stripped 2 bases from V and 2 bases from J, with 13 bases between. Germline V lookup: CDR1 DFQATT, CDR2 SNEGSKA (reference sequence). This CDR3 is CSARPPLGAGNTIYF. The CDR3 region has the DNA TGCAGTGCTAGACCTCCCCTAGGGGCTGGAAACACCATATATTTT.